A selection of T cell receptor beta chains follows, all from one sample in a study of cytomegalovirus exposure and HLA in healthy donors. This table comes from immunoSEQ multiplex PCR, and its TCRdb copy is limited to in-frame clones, with some not included. The sample includes over 60,000 clones. Specimen: PBMCs. The receptor source for this set is a female donor in good health and CMV-seropositive. Each CDR3 is given with its conserved first and last residue. Each record gives: D gene, J gene, V gene, CDR3 DNA, CDR3 protein. The D gene is left open where the match is weak.

>TRBD1|TRBJ1-4|TRBV19
TGTGCCAGTAGTACACAGGGGGCGCGGCTTGAAAAACTGTTTTTT
CASSTQGARLEKLFF
>.|TRBJ1-1|TRBV18
TGTGCCAGCTCACCACTACAGGGAATGAACACTGAAGCTTTCTTT
CASSPLQGMNTEAFF
>TRBD2|TRBJ2-1|TRBV9
TGTGCCAGCAGCCCCCGTGGGGGGGGGATCAATGAGCAGTTCTTC
CASSPRGGGINEQFF
>.|TRBJ2-1|TRBV19
TGTGCCAGTACTCAGGACTCTACCTACAATGAGCAGTTCTTC
CASTQDSTYNEQFF
>.|TRBJ2-2|TRBV6-5
TGTGCCAGCAGTTACACCCGGGGGTATGCCGGGGAGCTGTTTTTT
CASSYTRGYAGELFF
>.|TRBJ2-7|TRBV7-2
TGTGCCAGCAACATATATTGGGCGTGCGAGCAGTACTTC
CASNIYWACEQYF
>TRBD2|TRBJ2-7|TRBV7-2
TGTGCCAGCAGCTTACAAGCGGGAGCTAACGAGCAGTACTTC
CASSLQAGANEQYF
>TRBD1|TRBJ2-7|TRBV6-5
TGTGCCAGCAGTTATGGGACAGGGGTCCACGAGCAGTACTTC
CASSYGTGVHEQYF
>TRBD1|TRBJ1-1|TRBV5-1
TGCGCCAGCAGGACGGAGGGGGCTGGGACTGAAGCTTTCTTT
CASRTEGAGTEAFF
>.|TRBJ2-5|TRBV27
TGTGCCAGCAGTTACGGGACAATCGGAGAGACCCAGTACTTC
CASSYGTIGETQYF
>.|TRBJ2-7|TRBV30
TGTGCCTGGAGTGTAGGGCAGGGCAGCGAGCAGTACTTC
CAWSVGQGSEQYF
>.|TRBJ1-2|TRBV6-5
TGTGCCAGCAGGACGGGACAAGCACATGGCTACACCTTC
CASRTGQAHGYTF
>TRBD2|TRBJ2-3|TRBV11-2
TGTGCCAGCAGCCGGGGGGGCCTATTATCTAGCACAGATACGCAGTATTTT
CASSRGGLLSSTDTQYF
>TRBD2|TRBJ2-7|TRBV7-2
TGTGCCAGCAGCTTAATACGGGAGGGCTCCTACGAGCAGTACTTC
CASSLIREGSYEQYF
>.|TRBJ1-1|TRBV18
TGTGCCAGCTCACCGGACAGCCGAGCTTTCTTT
CASSPDSRAFF
>.|TRBJ2-1|TRBV19
TGTGCCAGTAGTATTAGTGGAGTTTTCTACAATGAGCAGTTCTTC
CASSISGVFYNEQFF
>TRBD1|TRBJ2-3|TRBV9
TGTGCCAGCAGCTCGCGGACAGGGAATACAGATACGCAGTATTTT
CASSSRTGNTDTQYF
>TRBD2|TRBJ2-7|TRBV4-3
TGCGCCAGCAGCCAAGCTAGCGGGAGTACCTACGAGCAGTACTTC
CASSQASGSTYEQYF
>.|TRBJ1-1|TRBV19
TGTGCCAGTAGTGTTCAGGCGAGCACTGAAGCTTTCTTT
CASSVQASTEAFF
>TRBD1|TRBJ1-3|TRBV5-4
TGTGCCAGCAGCCTACAGGGGGTCAGGAACACCATATATTTT
CASSLQGVRNTIYF